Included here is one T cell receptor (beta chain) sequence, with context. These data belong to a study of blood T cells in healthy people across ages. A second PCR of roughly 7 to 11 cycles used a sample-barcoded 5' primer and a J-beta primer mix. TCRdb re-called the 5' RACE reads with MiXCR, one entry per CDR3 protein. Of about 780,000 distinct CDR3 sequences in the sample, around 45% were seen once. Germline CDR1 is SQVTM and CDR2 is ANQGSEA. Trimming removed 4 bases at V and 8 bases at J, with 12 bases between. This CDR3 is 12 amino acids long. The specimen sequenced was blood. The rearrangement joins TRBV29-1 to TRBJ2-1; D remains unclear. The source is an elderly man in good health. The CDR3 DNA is TGCAGCGTTGGGTCCTTCGAGGATGAGCAGTTCTTC. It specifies CSVGSFEDEQFF.